These 9 T cell receptor beta chains share one sample of origin, sequenced in a study of blood T cell repertoires in COVID-19. Assay: immunoSEQ multiplex PCR; the TCRdb copy retains only in-frame clones and omits some. The sample lists 200,000 to 250,000 clones, approximately 80% seen once, with about 8% in the top ten. Sequencing was carried out using peripheral blood. These receptors were collected from a woman aged 45 to 65 with acute or convalescent COVID-19.

As DNA, the CDR3 is TGTGCCAGCAGTCCGGCTCAGGGACAGGGGGTCAGCCGTGAGCAGTTCTTC. Translation: CASSPAQGQGVSREQFF. The chain combines TRBV7-9 with TRBJ2-1; 11 bases agree with TRBD1. Germline trimming cut 6 bases from V and 9 bases from J; bases unmatched to any gene: 16. CDR3 length: 17 residues. Germline lookup yields CDR1 SEHNR and CDR2 FQNEAQ (reference sequence).

This rearrangement joins TRBV28 to TRBJ1-6, with D possibly matching TRBD1 (6 bases). The CDR3 loop spans 14 amino acids. Germline loops: CDR1 MDHEN, CDR2 SYDVKM. V was pared by 3 bases and J by 9 bases, with 12 bases between. CDR3 residues: CASSFSRQASPLHF. Written as DNA, the CDR3 is TGTGCCAGCAGTTTCTCTCGACAGGCTTCACCCCTCCACTTT.

The rearrangement uses TRBV27 and TRBJ2-2; D remains unclear. CDR1 is MNHEY, CDR2 SMNVEV, per germline (reference sequence). This CDR3 contains 15 residues. Trimming left V 3 bases short and J 2 bases short, with 10 bases between. CDR3 region: CASSFGQLNTGELFF. Written as DNA, the CDR3 is TGTGCCAGCAGTTTTGGCCAACTAAACACCGGGGAGCTGTTTTTT.

The chain has TRBV5-4 and TRBJ1-2, with a weak D call TRBD1 (6 bases). V lost 0 bases, J lost 6 bases, and 21 bases lay in between. CDR1 is SGHNT and CDR2 is YYREEE in the germline V gene (reference sequence). This CDR3 spans 17 amino acids. The DNA for the CDR3 is TGTGCCAGCAGCTTGGATGGGCAGGGGACGATTCGGAATGGCTACACCTTC. It yields the protein CASSLDGQGTIRNGYTF.

In regard to this clone: Other DNA sequences in the sample encode the same CDR3. This sequence joins TRBV19 and TRBJ1-1; tentative D call: TRBD1 (5 bases). Trimming pared 2 bases from V and 5 bases from J, leaving 12 bases between. The CDR3 extends over 14 amino acids. Germline V gene sequence: CDR1 LNHDA, CDR2 SQIVND (reference sequence). In DNA, the CDR3 is TGTGCCAGTAGTATAACTGGGGCCGGGACTGAAGCTTTCTTT. Translation gives CASSITGAGTEAFF.

The chain recombines TRBV19 with TRBJ1-4; 7 bases line up with TRBD1. Germline loops: CDR1 LNHDA, CDR2 SQIVND (reference sequence). The ends lost 4 bases at V and 4 bases at J; junction bases unmatched: 3. This CDR3 has 14 residues. CDR3 protein: CASSRQGDNEKLFF. For the CDR3, the DNA is TGTGCCAGTAGTAGGCAGGGGGATAATGAAAAACTGTTTTTT.

This chain connects TRBV5-6 to TRBJ2-7; 13 nucleotides match TRBD2. V lost 7 bases, J lost 7 bases, and 5 bases stayed unmatched. The CDR3 spans 13 residues. The germline gives CDR1 SGHDT, CDR2 YYEEEE. In nucleotides, the CDR3 is TGTGCCAGCCGGACTAGCGGGAGTGGTGAGCAGTACTTC. Translation gives CASRTSGSGEQYF.

The chain recombines TRBV10-3 with TRBJ1-1; unclear D gene. The CDR3 loop spans 15 amino acids. CDR1 ENHRY and CDR2 SYGVKD come from the germline V gene. The ends were cut back, 4 bases at V and 3 bases at J, with 15 bases in the middle. CDR3 in amino acids: CAISADTRWDTEAFF. Here the CDR3 DNA reads TGTGCCATCAGTGCTGACACCCGATGGGACACTGAAGCTTTCTTT.

V gene TRBV28 combines with J gene TRBJ1-4; 9 positions match TRBD1. The J segment lost 7 bases and the V segment lost 6 bases, leaving 6 bases of the junction unmatched. The CDR3 runs 14 residues. CDR1 and CDR2 from the germline V gene are MDHEN and SYDVKM. The CDR3, as DNA: TGTGCCAGCAGCCAGACAGGGGGGAGTGAAAAACTGTTTTTT. Translating gives CASSQTGGSEKLFF. The full variable domain, completed using reference TRBV28 and TRBJ1-4, is DVKVTQSSRYLVKRTGEKVFLECVQDMDHENMFWYRQDPGLGLRLIYFSYDVKMKEKGDIPEGYSVSREKKERFSLILESASTNQTSMYLCASSQTGGSEKLFFGSGTQLSVL.